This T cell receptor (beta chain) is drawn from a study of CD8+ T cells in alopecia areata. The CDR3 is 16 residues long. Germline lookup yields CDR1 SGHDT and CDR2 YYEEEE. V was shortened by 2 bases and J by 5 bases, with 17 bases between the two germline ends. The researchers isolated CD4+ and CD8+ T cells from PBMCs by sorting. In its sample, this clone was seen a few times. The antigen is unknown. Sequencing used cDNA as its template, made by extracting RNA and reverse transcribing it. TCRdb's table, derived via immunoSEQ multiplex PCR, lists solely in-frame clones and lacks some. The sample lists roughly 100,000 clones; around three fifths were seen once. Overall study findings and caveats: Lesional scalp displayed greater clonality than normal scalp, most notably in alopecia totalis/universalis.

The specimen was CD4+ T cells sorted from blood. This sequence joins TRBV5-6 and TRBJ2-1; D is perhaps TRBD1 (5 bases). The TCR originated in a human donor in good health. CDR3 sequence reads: CASSFGWGSWDNEQFF. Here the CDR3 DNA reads TGTGCCAGCAGCTTTGGGTGGGGCAGTTGGGACAATGAGCAGTTCTTC.